The source of this T cell receptor (beta chain) is a study of long-term antiretroviral therapy in people with HIV (dated by TCRdb to 2021 to 2024). Background for the entire study: The earliest samples were collected roughly a decade before the 2015 WHO recommendation for immediate ART, at a time when ART was usually postponed until CD4 counts fell. Whether ART initiation and durable HIV suppression were associated with changes in peripheral blood TRB repertoire composition and diversity was tested in a retrospective serial study. Of the approximately 30 participants with HIV, approximately twelve were female. No cross-contamination during QIAcube processing was seen in test extractions of a monoclonal T-cell line run alongside roughly 35 polyclonal samples. From over 25 adults with confirmed HIV infection, the cohort provided over 150 cryopreserved PBMC samples, gathered serially across a mean of around 6 years (range 1-12).

Regarding this clone: The antigen this receptor binds is unknown. It has no much larger one-base neighbor in the sample; base qualities were not kept.

Inclusion was restricted to participants for whom at least one PBMC sample before ART initiation and at least two post-ART samples were available. All participants with HIV were treated in the United States of America. Before DNA extraction, cryopreserved samples containing 1-10 million PBMC were thawed and washed. At the time of the earliest PBMC sample, participants with HIV were aged between about 20 and 54 years. Per participant, PBMC samples came from 1-4 timepoints prior to ART initiation and 2-8 timepoints following ART initiation, for a median of 7 samples. Serial HIV viral load, CD4+ T-cell count, ART history and demographic data were obtained for every participant. Genomic DNA was extracted from unsorted PBMC with a Qiagen kit on a QIAcube, processed in batches of 12 samples. General findings and caveats noted by the study authors: Because pre-ART samples had limited cell numbers, profiling was done on unsorted PBMC rather than on sorted CD4+ and CD8+ T cells. Expanded TRB clones identified before ART initiation dominated the repertoire at all time points, although this dominance fluctuated and declined in many PLHIV after ART. Starting ART was linked to a significant rise in TRB diversity, yet even with long-term ART the diversity remained significantly lower than in transplant donor controls. Because PBMC availability was limited, only the TCR beta chain was sequenced, with no alpha chain pairing. HIV repertoires had narrower CDR3 length ranges than controls, and the network structure suggested an antigen-experienced repertoire that shifted only slightly toward naive after ART. Inferences about post-ART repertoire changes were limited because no data were available on ART adherence, viral resistance or therapy changes. The samples span the years 2004 to 2017, and the ART regimens used at that time may not be as effective as current regimens.

CDR1 and CDR2 are drawn from the germline V gene: MDHEN, SYDVKM. V is cut by 6 bases and J by 0 bases, and the space between the germline ends is 9 bases. The CDR3 starts with the cysteine, ends with the phenylalanine, and has 14 residues. Only CDR3 DNA remains: 42 bases, in frame from the first base. The immunoSEQ hsTCRB v3.0 assay was used at survey level resolution to sequence the TRB variable region. The targeted TRB sequencing depth was roughly 35,000-50,000 T-cell genomes per sample. Pooled TRB libraries were sequenced on an Illumina MiSeq with a v3 150-cycle kit. Per the original workflow: Repertoire analysis was performed in R inside a reproducible Nextflow workflow that covered QC, data transformation and analysis. LymphoSeq2, an R package for AIRR-Seq data exploration, was used to implement custom analyses. After excluding a few samples that yielded fewer than 5000 total TRB sequences, under 200 HIV repertoires remained for analysis. Among the roughly 200 retained HIV repertoires, 55 to 60 were collected before ART initiation and 120 to 140 after ART initiation. Repertoires were downsampled to 5000 TRB nucleotide sequences, with summary statistics averaged over 100 downsampling iterations. TRB sequences were retained for analysis only if CDR3 regions of at least seven amino acids were present. Diversity was measured with a Shannon entropy-derived clonality score and the Gini coefficient. In repertoire networks, the top 5000 CDR3 amino acid sequences were linked whenever an edit distance of one separated two sequences. For TRB CDR3 amino acid sequences, antigen specificity groups and MHC restriction were predicted with GLIPH2. To flag known associations with CMV, EBV, HIV or tissue antigens, CDR3 amino acid sequences were compared against VDJdb and McPAS-TCR. Pre-ART, post-ART and control groups were compared with Wilcoxon signed-rank tests and Holm-Bonferroni correction. Entries here come from immuneACCESS through TCRdb and include only in-frame sequences with V and J called. Some clones fail to appear in such tables; in the studies checked, an unresolved V gene covers under half of the shortfall, and the cause of the remainder is unknown. V, J and clone size derive from that table, while D and trimming were established from the DNA sequence. Recorded for this sample are under 20,000 clones; 75% to 85% of them occurred a single time. Nearly 6.5% of the sample is held by the ten biggest clonotypes.

The rearrangement combines TRBV28 with TRBJ1-3; the best D guess is TRBD1, with 5 bases matching. The source was unsorted PBMCs, collected at the start of antiretroviral therapy, before treatment. This sequence was found in a young man with HIV. The DNA sequence reads TGTGCCAGCAGGACGGACATCTCTGGAAACACCATATATTTT. It specifies CASRTDISGNTIYF.